This note documents a single TCR beta chain sequence. CDR1 is SGHRS, CDR2 YFSETQ, per germline. V shed 0 bases and J 5 bases; nucleotides not matched to a gene: 7. The CDR3 runs to 15 residues. This sample stems from a study of T cells in tumors after PD-1 blockade. Libraries were prepared by immunoSEQ multiplex PCR; TCRdb keeps only in-frame clonotypes and omits some of them. The sample has fewer than 15,000 clones, roughly 80% seen once. The chain carries TRBV5-1 and TRBJ2-5, with 7 bases aligning to TRBD1. The clonotype was recovered from a human donor with basal cell carcinoma. This specimen consisted of PBMCs, obtained after anti-PD-1 treatment. The CDR3 region has the DNA TGCGCCAGCAGCTTGGGCCCCACAGGGGATGAGACCCAGTACTTC. It encodes CASSLGPTGDETQYF.